This T cell receptor (beta chain) was documented in a study of pediatric ulcerative colitis. Findings of the study overall: In rectum, acute severe colitis had expanded clones and less diversity.

Germline V gene data show CDR1 as MDHEN and CDR2 as SYDVKM. This CDR3 is 13 amino acids long. V was trimmed by 7 bases and J by 7 bases, leaving 17 bases between them. Sequencing was performed with immunoSEQ multiplex PCR; in TCRdb, only in-frame clones are kept and a portion is missing. The sample has around 37,000 clones, roughly four fifths seen once; the top ten hold over 8.5%. As to this clone: Antigen: not known.

One to two pinch biopsies were taken from the rectum during colonoscopy. The sequenced material came from gut tissue. This rearrangement joins TRBV28 to TRBJ2-7; perhaps D is TRBD1 or TRBD2 (7 bases each). The TCR originated in a boy younger than 18 with severe ulcerative colitis. The CDR3 DNA follows: TGTGCCAGCACCCTCAGGGGGGGCCTAGAGCAGTACTTC. It specifies CASTLRGGLEQYF.